The 5 T cell receptor beta chains listed next were all sequenced from one sample in a study of T-cell memory formation after mild COVID-19. One entry per CDR3 protein, called by TCRdb with MiXCR from the 5' RACE reads. The sample lists approximately 260,000 distinct CDR3 sequences, about a sixth seen once, with 20% to 25% in the top ten. Source material: PBMCs or a T cell subset sorted from them (not recorded which). The receptor source for this set is a young man who had mild COVID-19 (a few samples of this study predate the infection). Cell type and time point are not known.

This clonotype showed up many times. CDR3 DNA: TGTGCCAGCCTTCCCGGGCGGAAGTGGGGAGATACGCAGTATTTT. Translation gives CASLPGRKWGDTQYF. The chain recombines TRBV7-2 with TRBJ2-3; D is unclear. The V gene's germline CDR1 is SGHTA and CDR2 FQGNSA. This CDR3 region has 15 residues. V lost 8 bases, J lost 5 bases, and 20 bases lay in between.

The chain combines TRBV5-4 with TRBJ1-2, with TRBD1 identical over 12 bases. Losses at the gene ends were 10 bases for V and 2 bases for J; bases not matched to a gene: 9. The CDR3 spans 15 residues. Germline assignment: CDR1 SGHNT and CDR2 YYREEE (reference sequence). The CDR3 sequence: CAGGTGGVGNYGYTF. DNA for the CDR3: TGTGCCGGCGGGACAGGGGGCGTCGGGAACTATGGCTACACCTTC.

This clonotype was seen many times. The rearrangement uses TRBV20-1 and TRBJ1-4; weak D call: TRBD1 (6 bases). The CDR3 covers 14 residues. Trimming removed 7 bases from V and 5 bases from J, with 17 bases in between. Per germline, CDR1 DFQATT and CDR2 SNEGSKA (reference sequence). CDR3 bases: TGCAGTGGTAGCCGGGACAACGGGAATGAAAAACTGTTTTTT. This codes for CSGSRDNGNEKLFF.

Only a few counts were recorded for this clonotype. The chain links TRBV10-3 to TRBJ2-7; D is possibly TRBD1 (5 bases). The CDR3 runs 14 residues. V lost 3 bases, J lost 0 bases, and 9 bases lay in between. Germline CDR1 and CDR2: ENHRY and SYGVKD. In DNA form, the CDR3 reads TGTGCCATCAGTGACAGGGTATCCTCCTACGAGCAGTACTTC. This codes for CAISDRVSSYEQYF.

The J gene is TRBJ1-5, the V gene TRBV21-1; whether TRBD1, the table's D call, matches the DNA was not checked. TRBV21-1 is annotated as a pseudogene. The CDR3 loop spans 17 amino acids. The CDR3 region is CASSKALGQGVPQPQHF. CDR3 DNA: TGTGCCAGCAGCAAAGCGCTGGGACAGGGCGTCCCCCAGCCCCAGCATTTT.